This TCR beta chain was recovered during a study of T cells in Graves' hyperthyroidism and ophthalmopathy. Points from the study as a whole: Ophthalmopathy and stable hyperthyroidism were separated by a 13 V-J model. In the blood, most expanded thyroid clonotypes above 0.001 appeared as well.

For ophthalmopathy patients, the Clinical Activity Score was at least 3 and the NOSPECS grade at least 4; duration was under 3 months. This clonotype was picked up one time. Its antigen is not known. RNA transcripts yielded amplified TCR beta CDR3 regions. HTBI primers were used for first-round RT-PCR of the TCR CDR3. TCRdb called the multiplex PCR reads again in MiXCR, with one record for every CDR3 protein. In the table there are hundreds of thousands of distinct CDR3 sequences, around 15% of which are singletons. The CDR3 has 15 residues. The V segment lost 7 bases and the J segment 6 bases; nucleotides outside the gene matches: 9. CDR1 and CDR2 from the germline V gene are MNHEY and SMNVEV (reference sequence).

The chain links TRBV27 to TRBJ2-1; 10 nucleotides match TRBD2. Sequencing used blood. This TCR derives from a man aged 45-65 years with Graves' ophthalmopathy. In DNA form, the CDR3 reads TGTGCCAGCAAACTCGTAGCGGGAGGAAGCAATGAGCAGTTCTTC. It yields the protein CASKLVAGGSNEQFF.